The entry below gives a single T cell receptor (beta chain) sequence along with its context. The sample is drawn from a study of control samples from healthy donors and cancer patients. Germline CDR1 reads SGHAT; CDR2 reads FQNNGV. CDR3 length: 13 residues. J gave up 5 bases and V 6 bases, and 4 bases lay outside the gene matches. TCRdb's table, derived via immunoSEQ multiplex PCR, lists solely in-frame clones and lacks some. The data show 140,000 to 150,000 clones, around 90% seen once. This clonotype was sampled from a man aged 25-45 years in good health. J is TRBJ2-5 and V is TRBV11-2, with 9 nucleotides matching TRBD1. The sequenced material came from blood. CDR3 in amino acids: CASRKTGGETQYF. The DNA for the CDR3 is TGTGCCAGCAGAAAAACAGGGGGCGAGACCCAGTACTTC.